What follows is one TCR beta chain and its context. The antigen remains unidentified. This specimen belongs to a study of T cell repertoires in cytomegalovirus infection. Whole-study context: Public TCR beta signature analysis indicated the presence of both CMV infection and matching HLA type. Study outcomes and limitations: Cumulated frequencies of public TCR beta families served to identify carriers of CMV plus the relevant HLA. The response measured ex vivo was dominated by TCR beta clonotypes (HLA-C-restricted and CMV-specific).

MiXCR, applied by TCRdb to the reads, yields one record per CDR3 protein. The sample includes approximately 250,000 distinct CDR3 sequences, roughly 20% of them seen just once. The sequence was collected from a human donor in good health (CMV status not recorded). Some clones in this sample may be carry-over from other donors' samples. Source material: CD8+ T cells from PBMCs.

The CDR3 nucleotides read TGTGCCGGAAGTCGTACAGGGAATCAGCCCCAGCATTTT. Translation gives CAGSRTGNQPQHF. This rearrangement joins TRBV6-1 to TRBJ1-5, with D perhaps matching TRBD1 (6 bases). Germline V gene data show CDR1 as MNHNS and CDR2 as SASEGT. The CDR3 has 13 residues. Trimming removed 11 bases from V and 4 bases from J, with 15 bases in between.